Sequencing of this T cell receptor (beta chain) was carried out in a study of CD8 T cells in Susac syndrome. Overall study findings and caveats: The authors acknowledged that the study's TCR sequencing and HLA analysis involved relatively few individuals.

In germline, CDR1 is SGHVS, CDR2 FQNEAQ. The CDR3 consists of 14 residues. Trimming cost V 4 bases and J 8 bases; bases outside gene matches: 3. With regard to this clonotype: Antigen: not known.

CD8+ and CD4+ T cells taken from blood had their TCR beta sequenced. Healthy donors served as the controls. They were matched for age and sex. Reverse transcription of about 0.5 to 1 ug RNA was carried out with random hexamers. TCR beta CDR3 was amplified by immunoSEQ covering 54 Vbeta and 13 Jbeta. MiXCR was run by TCRdb on the immunoSEQ multiplex PCR reads, yielding one entry per CDR3 protein. The sample lists approximately 70,000 distinct CDR3 sequences; roughly 94% were seen once. The chain couples TRBV7-8 to TRBJ2-1; 12 positions match TRBD2. This TCR was sampled from a human donor in good health. Sequenced material: CD8+ T cells from PBMCs. The CDR3 nucleotides are TGTGCCAGCAGCTCTAGCGGGGGGGTGGATGAGCAGTTCTTC. Its translation: CASSSSGGVDEQFF.